This T cell receptor (beta chain) derives from a study of beta chain features in type 1 diabetes. Blood was drawn once from each donor into heparinised tubes. The draws averaged about 0.12 L. The CDR3 has 16 amino acids. V dropped 1 base and J dropped 3; count of bases not matched to a gene: 6. Germline V gene sequence: CDR1 LGHNA, CDR2 YSLEER. Investigators reverse transcribed all isolated RNA, so they sequenced expressed TCRB transcripts. Using immunoSEQ multiplex PCR, the repertoire was profiled, and TCRdb retains in-frame clones only, with some absent. Of around 430,000 clones detected, approximately 28% appear once; the ten largest clones hold around 0.065%. This clone was seen more than once but under ten times.

The chain employs TRBV4-3 and TRBJ2-7; 10 nucleotides line up with TRBD2. The material sequenced was naive CD4+ T cells from blood. The source of this sequence is a man aged 18 to 30 in good health. The CDR3: CASSQGLAGEVYEQYF. Written as DNA, the CDR3 is TGCGCCAGCAGCCAAGGGCTAGCGGGAGAGGTCTACGAGCAGTACTTC.